This passage covers 24 T cell receptor beta chains from one sample sequenced in a study of CD8 T cells in ankylosing spondylitis. TCRdb reanalysed the 5' RACE reads using MiXCR and keeps one entry per CDR3 protein. The sample lists 200,000 to 300,000 distinct CDR3 sequences; roughly 8.6% were seen once. The sample was blood, either unsorted or a sorted T cell fraction (not recorded which). The receptors were gathered from a male donor with ankylosing spondylitis or in good health (not recorded which).

Many counts were recorded for this clonotype. This chain links TRBV28 with TRBJ2-5; TRBD2 aligns across 10 bases. The J segment lost 1 base and the V segment lost 0 bases, leaving 5 bases of the junction unmatched. The CDR3 spans 17 residues. Germline lookup yields CDR1 MDHEN and CDR2 SYDVKM. The CDR3 region is CASSLWTASGSQETQYF. In DNA, the CDR3 is TGTGCCAGCAGTTTATGGACGGCTAGCGGGAGCCAAGAGACCCAGTACTTC.

This clonotype was recorded at least ten times. The chain uses TRBV20-1 and TRBJ1-5, with no clear D. The CDR3 runs 15 residues. V lost 3 bases and J 6 bases, leaving 18 bases between the germline ends. CDR1 DFQATT and CDR2 SNEGSKA come from the germline V gene (reference sequence). This CDR3 is CSARPIGEESQPQHF. DNA of the CDR3: TGCAGTGCTAGGCCCATTGGGGAGGAGAGTCAGCCCCAGCATTTT.

This clonotype was detected ten times or more. The chain uses TRBV7-2 and TRBJ2-1, with a weak D call TRBD1 (5 bases). Trimming stripped 1 base from V and 0 bases from J, with 10 bases between. The CDR3 contains 16 residues. The germline V gene encodes CDR1 SGHTA and CDR2 FQGNSA. The CDR3 region has the DNA TGTGCCAGCAGCTTAGGTAGGGGCAGCTCCTACAATGAGCAGTTCTTC. This sequence encodes CASSLGRGSSYNEQFF.

This clonotype was detected many times. The chain carries TRBV6-5 and TRBJ1-1; no reliable D call. Germline CDR1 and CDR2: MNHEY and SVGAGI. The CDR3 sequence is 12 residues long. V lost 6 bases to trimming and J lost 8 bases, with 13 bases between them. CDR3 in amino acids: CASSPGRAEAFF. Written as DNA, the CDR3 is TGTGCCAGCAGCCCTGGGAGGGCAGAAGCTTTCTTT.

The genes are TRBV4-2 and TRBJ1-2, with 7 bases lining up with TRBD1. The trim removed 3 bases at V and 2 bases at J, leaving 9 bases unmatched. This CDR3 region has 16 residues. Germline CDR1 and CDR2: LGHNA and YNFKEQ. CDR3 region: CASSQGDRAPNYGYTF. The CDR3 DNA is TGTGCCAGCAGCCAGGGAGACAGGGCCCCAAACTATGGCTACACCTTC.

This clonotype has a count of ten or more. The chain carries TRBV18 and TRBJ1-1; D call uncertain. The CDR3 has 15 residues. Per germline, CDR1 KGHSH and CDR2 LQKENI. V was cut by 0 bases and J by 0 bases, with 8 bases left in between. For the CDR3, the DNA is TGTGCCAGCTCACCACCGCGAGTTCTGAACACTGAAGCTTTCTTT. Encoded protein: CASSPPRVLNTEAFF.

Many counts were recorded for this clonotype. V gene TRBV11-2 combines with J gene TRBJ2-5, with D possibly TRBD1 on 6 matching bases. This CDR3 comprises 18 residues. CDR1 and CDR2 (germline): SGHAT, FQNNGV. The V gene lost 4 bases and the J gene lost 4 bases, with 25 bases spanning the gap. This CDR3 is CASSSPTGLLRGGETQYF. In DNA, the CDR3 is TGTGCCAGCAGCTCCCCGACAGGACTCTTGCGAGGGGGAGAGACCCAGTACTTC.

This clonotype was counted ten times or more. The chain has TRBV29-1 and TRBJ2-1; 11 nucleotides line up with TRBD2. Germline V CDR1 and CDR2: SQVTM, ANQGSEA. The CDR3 runs to 14 residues. With V trimmed by 3 bases and J by 8 bases, 6 bases remained unmatched. The CDR3 DNA reads as TGCAGCGTTGATGTCCTAGCGGGAGGAGATGAGCAGTTCTTC. Translation: CSVDVLAGGDEQFF.

This clonotype was counted a single time. At one boundary the junction diverges from the germline segment, which might be a read error. V usage is TRBV25-1 and J usage is TRBJ2-3, with D possibly TRBD1 on 6 matching bases. Per germline, CDR1 MGHDK and CDR2 SYGVNS. This CDR3 region has 12 residues. The CDR3 protein is CASSELRGMRHF. The CDR3 region has the DNA TGTGCCAGCAGTGAATTGAGGGGGATGAGGCATTTT.

This clonotype was counted between two and nine times. The rearrangement joins TRBV7-2 to TRBJ1-1; TRBD1 matches 7 bases. Germline lookup yields CDR1 SGHTA and CDR2 FQGNSA. This CDR3 region has 15 residues. After removal of 1 base from V and 3 bases from J, the junction contained 5 bases not matched to a gene. The CDR3 nucleotides read TGTGCCAGCAGCTTAGGACAGGGCGCCGACACTGAAGCTTTCTTT. It encodes CASSLGQGADTEAFF.

This clonotype was picked up a small number of times. V is TRBV7-9 and J is TRBJ2-2; D gene unclear. The CDR3 covers 15 residues. Between the trimmed V and J ends, which lost 6 bases and 1 base, there was a span of 12 bases. Germline V lookup: CDR1 SEHNR, CDR2 FQNEAQ (reference sequence). The CDR3 nucleotides are TGTGCCAGCAGTAGAATTTCTCTGAACACCGGGGAGCTGTTTTTT. Its protein is CASSRISLNTGELFF.

J is TRBJ1-5 and V is TRBV18, with no clear D. The CDR3 is made up of 16 amino acids. Trimming stripped 6 bases from V and 2 bases from J, with 17 bases between. Germline CDR1 reads KGHSH; CDR2 reads LQKENI. The DNA of the CDR3 is TGTGCCAGCTCCCCGGCCCCCTGGAGACGCAATCAGCCCCAGCATTTT. Translating gives CASSPAPWRRNQPQHF.

This clonotype appeared a few times. The rearrangement joins TRBV14 to TRBJ2-2; 7 bases map to TRBD2. The CDR3 runs to 17 residues. V gave up 0 bases and J gave up 0 bases; unmatched junction bases: 4. The germline CDR1 and CDR2 sequences are SGHDN and FVKESK. For the CDR3, the DNA is TGTGCCAGCAGCCAAGATAGACTAGCTCCGAACACCGGGGAGCTGTTTTTT. Translation gives CASSQDRLAPNTGELFF.

Ten or more counts support this clonotype. The chain couples TRBV7-2 to TRBJ2-7, with D perhaps assigned TRBD1 or TRBD2 (5 bases each). In germline, CDR1 is SGHTA, CDR2 FQGNSA. CDR3 size: 15 residues. Trimming cost V 2 bases and J 2 bases, with 13 bases left between them. CDR3 region: CASSLTGTATYEQYF. Written as DNA, the CDR3 is TGTGCCAGCAGCTTAACTGGGACGGCCACCTACGAGCAGTACTTC.

There are a few counts of this clonotype. Here the CDR3 reads CASTPPAGPPYF. In DNA form, the CDR3 reads TGTGCCAGCACCCCTCCGGCCGGACCTCCGTACTTC. The chain links TRBV6-2 or TRBV6-3 to TRBJ2-7; no definite D call. Per germline, CDR1 MNHEY and CDR2 SVGEGT. CDR3 length equals 12 residues. Trimming stripped 7 bases from V and 12 bases from J, with 19 bases between.

This clonotype was recorded at least ten times. The chain employs TRBV10-3 and TRBJ1-5, with 8 bases that match TRBD1. This CDR3 has 14 amino acids. The trim removed 5 bases at V and 6 bases at J, leaving 6 bases unmatched. The germline CDR1 and CDR2 sequences are ENHRY and SYGVKD. Here the CDR3 DNA reads TGTGCCATCAGTATGGACAGGGCCAGTCAGCCCCAGCATTTT. It encodes CAISMDRASQPQHF.

This clonotype was counted many times. The chain uses TRBV12-3 or TRBV12-4 and TRBJ1-6; the D gene is possibly TRBD1 (5 bases). Trimming shortened V by 5 bases and J by 7 bases, and 18 bases separated the two germline ends. The CDR3 covers 16 residues. For the CDR3, the DNA is TGTGCCAGCAGTCCCCCCGGGGTAGGGGCGAATTCACCCCTCCACTTT. It codes for CASSPPGVGANSPLHF.

This clonotype was observed a few times. The chain is built from TRBV7-2 and TRBJ1-2; no clear D gene. The CDR3 spans 15 residues. Germline V gene data show CDR1 as SGHTA and CDR2 as FQGNSA. V shed 4 bases and J shed 5 bases, with 17 bases lying between them. This CDR3 reads CASSSWTGNGYGYTF. For the CDR3, the DNA is TGTGCCAGCAGCTCGTGGACTGGAAATGGTTATGGCTACACCTTC. The full variable domain, its missing parts supplied by reference TRBV7-2 and TRBJ1-2, is GAGVSQSPSNKVTEKGKDVELRCDPISGHTALYWYRQSLGQGLEFLIYFQGNSAPDKSGLPSDRFSAERTGGSVSTLTIQRTQQEDSAVYLCASSSWTGNGYGYTFGSGTRLTVV.

Concerning this clonotype itself: One end of the junction does not line up with germline, which may come from a read error. The V call is TRBV3-1, the J call TRBJ2-7; TRBD1 or TRBD2 may be the D gene (5 bases each). From germline, CDR1 is LGHDT and CDR2 YNNKEL (reference sequence). The CDR3 has 17 residues. The CDR3, as DNA: TGTGCCACCAGCCAAGATACCGAGGGACGGCTTGGGCACGAGCAGTACTTC. Protein: CATSQDTEGRLGHEQYF.

This clonotype has a count of ten or more. The V call is TRBV20-1, the J call TRBJ2-7, with TRBD1 as a possible D gene (6 bases). Germline loops: CDR1 DFQATT, CDR2 SNEGSKA (reference sequence). Trimming took 0 bases from V and 3 from J, leaving 12 bases between them. The CDR3 is made up of 14 amino acids. Here the CDR3 DNA reads TGCAGTGCTAGAGATCTTGACAGGAACTACGAGCAGTACTTC. Translating it yields CSARDLDRNYEQYF.

This clonotype has ten or more counts. V is TRBV29-1 and J is TRBJ1-2, with D unclear. V was trimmed by 4 bases and J by 4 bases, leaving 16 bases between them. Germline V lookup: CDR1 SQVTM, CDR2 ANQGSEA. This CDR3 region has 14 residues. This CDR3 reads CSVGGRESGYGYTF. The CDR3 DNA reads TGCAGCGTTGGCGGGAGGGAGTCTGGCTATGGCTACACCTTC.

At least ten counts were recorded for this clonotype. The genes are TRBV20-1 and TRBJ2-3, with D perhaps assigned TRBD1 or TRBD2 (5 bases each). V dropped 4 bases and J dropped 0 bases, with 8 bases sitting between them. CDR1 and CDR2 (germline): DFQATT, SNEGSKA (reference sequence). The CDR3 runs 13 residues. CDR3 nucleotides: TGCAGTGCTAAGGGACCCAGCACAGATACGCAGTATTTT. Its translation: CSAKGPSTDTQYF.

This clonotype was recorded a few times. The chain is built from TRBV20-1 and TRBJ2-1; D may be TRBD2 (6 bases). There are 14 residues in the CDR3. V was trimmed by 3 bases and J by 12 bases, leaving 21 bases between them. Germline V gene data show CDR1 as DFQATT and CDR2 as SNEGSKA (reference sequence). The CDR3 DNA sequence: TGCAGTGCTAGGGCTTGGGACCCCGTGGGGGGGCAGTTCTTC. Protein sequence: CSARAWDPVGGQFF.

This clonotype was seen a few times. This chain links TRBV10-2 with TRBJ2-3, with D hard to call. Germline CDR1 and CDR2: WSHSY and SAAADI. CDR3 length equals 11 residues. V lost 6 bases, J lost 3 bases, and 4 bases lay in between. The CDR3 DNA reads TGCGCCAGCAGCAAAACAGATACGCAGTATTTT. Translating gives CASSKTDTQYF.